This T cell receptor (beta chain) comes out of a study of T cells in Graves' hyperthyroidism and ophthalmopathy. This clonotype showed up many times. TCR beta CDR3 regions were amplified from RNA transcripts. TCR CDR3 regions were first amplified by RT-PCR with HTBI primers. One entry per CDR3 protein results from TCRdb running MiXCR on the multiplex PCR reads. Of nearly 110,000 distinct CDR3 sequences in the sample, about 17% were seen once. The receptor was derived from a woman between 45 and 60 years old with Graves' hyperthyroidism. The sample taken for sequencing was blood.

Here the CDR3 DNA reads TGTGCCAGCAGCTTAATGGCGGGACAGGCGAACACCGGGGAGCTGTTTTTT. This translates into CASSLMAGQANTGELFF. This sequence joins TRBV7-3 and TRBJ2-2, with 8 bases aligning to TRBD1. The length of the CDR3 is 17 residues. CDR1 is SGHTA, CDR2 FQGTGA, per germline. The V gene end was trimmed by 1 base and the J gene end by 0 bases; junction bases not matched to a gene: 4.